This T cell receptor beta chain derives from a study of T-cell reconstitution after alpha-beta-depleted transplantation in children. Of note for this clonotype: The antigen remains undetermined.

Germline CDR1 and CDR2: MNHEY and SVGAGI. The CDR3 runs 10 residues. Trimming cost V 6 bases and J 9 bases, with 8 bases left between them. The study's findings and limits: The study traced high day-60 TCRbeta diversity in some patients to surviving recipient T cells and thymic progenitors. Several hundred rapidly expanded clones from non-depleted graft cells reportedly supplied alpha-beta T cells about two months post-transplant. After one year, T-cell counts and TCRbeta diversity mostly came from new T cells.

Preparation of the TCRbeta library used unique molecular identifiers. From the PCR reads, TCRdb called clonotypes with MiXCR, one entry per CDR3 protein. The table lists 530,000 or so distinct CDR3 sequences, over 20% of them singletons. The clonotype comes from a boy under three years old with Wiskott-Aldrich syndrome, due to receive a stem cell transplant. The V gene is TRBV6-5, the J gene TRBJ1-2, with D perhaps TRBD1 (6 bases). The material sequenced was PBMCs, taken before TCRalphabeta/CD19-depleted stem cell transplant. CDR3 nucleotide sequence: TGTGCCAGCAGGGGGGCCCGCTACACCTTC. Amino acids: CASRGARYTF.